A selection of T cell receptor beta chains follows, all from one sample in a study of cytomegalovirus exposure and HLA in healthy donors. Produced via immunoSEQ multiplex PCR; TCRdb's table is partial and in-frame only. The repertoire holds about 150,000 clones, around 80% seen once, with approximately 2.4% in the top ten. The sequenced material came from PBMCs. The receptors come from a male donor in good health and CMV-seronegative. Both conserved end residues are part of each CDR3. Fields, in order: J gene, V gene, CDR3 protein.

TRBJ1-2 | TRBV6-5 | CASSYSKGTGFGYTF
TRBJ1-2 | TRBV7-9 | CASSSFGFYYGYTF
TRBJ2-2 | TRBV7-7 | CASSIRTKNTGELFF
TRBJ1-6 | TRBV7-8 | CASSLGQPFPLHF
TRBJ2-2 | TRBV11-2 | CASGPQGTANTGELFF
TRBJ2-1 | TRBV7-2 | CASSLTSGGHNEQFF
TRBJ2-5 | TRBV10-1 | CASSESAAVDQETQYF
TRBJ2-7 | TRBV15 | CATSFRGREQYF
TRBJ1-2 | TRBV5-1 | CASSTSRGGYTF
TRBJ2-6 | TRBV5-1 | CASSSLTGSSGANVLTF
TRBJ2-5 | TRBV2 | CASSVARDAETQYF
TRBJ2-7 | TRBV7-9 | CASSPRQGLYEQYF
TRBJ2-7 | TRBV27 | CASSFGGNYEQYF
TRBJ2-2 | TRBV19 | CASTADSGTGELFF
TRBJ1-1 | TRBV18 | CASSPDSGTGGTEAFF
TRBJ2-3 | TRBV5-6 | CASSLFVLAADTQYF
TRBJ2-4 | TRBV11-2 | CASSGTGGGNIQYF
TRBJ1-5 | TRBV27 | CASRFTGGKAQHF
TRBJ1-1 | TRBV7-9 | CASSSPRDRGTEAFF
TRBJ2-1 | TRBV6-5 | CASSRKRGEQFF
TRBJ1-2 | TRBV27 | CASRLMAGALNYGYTF
TRBJ2-3 | TRBV7-2 | CASSARTGWTDTQYF
TRBJ2-7 | TRBV10-3 | CAIRDRGYEQYF
TRBJ1-4 | TRBV7-2 | CASSPRTATNEKLFF
TRBJ1-4 | TRBV25-1 | CASSEYYRGEKLFF
TRBJ1-3 | TRBV5-1 | CASSLAGSGNTIYF
TRBJ2-7 | TRBV29-1 | CSVDGVGVEQYF
TRBJ2-7 | TRBV6-1 | CASSYTYQGTEQYF
TRBJ2-3 | TRBV6-1 | CASSRQMSTDTRYF
TRBJ1-1 | TRBV13 | CASTDSSNTEAFF
TRBJ2-4 | TRBV12-5 | CASGLVGENIQYF
TRBJ2-1 | TRBV18 | CASSTERYNEQFF
TRBJ2-6 | TRBV5-1 | CASRMRGSGANVLTF
TRBJ2-3 | TRBV18 | CASSPLSGGPTDTQYF
TRBJ2-3 | TRBV5-8 | CASSLGQGYPDTQYF
TRBJ2-3 | TRBV5-1 | CASSMRQGSTDTQYF
TRBJ2-5 | TRBV5-8 | CASSLAGTGYQETQYF
TRBJ2-1 | TRBV18 | CASSPPHGGGTYNEQFF
TRBJ1-2 | TRBV6-4 | CASSTGTGGYTF
TRBJ1-1 | TRBV6-1 | CASNPGGAQNTEAFF
TRBJ2-7 | TRBV19 | CASSIDLQIVYEQYF
TRBJ2-3 | TRBV2 | CATTRGTDTQYF
TRBJ2-7 | TRBV4-1 | CASSPPASGNYEQYF
TRBJ1-1 | TRBV5-1 | CASSLAEDREAFF
TRBJ2-7 | TRBV11-2 | CASSPNVGVEYEQYF
TRBJ2-7 | TRBV6-1 | CASSALRDSYEQYF
TRBJ1-2 | TRBV7-2 | CASSLVAMSGYTF
TRBJ2-5 | TRBV7-7 | CASSPLGLQETQYF
TRBJ1-2 | TRBV27 | CASSPRGQGGEFYGYTF
TRBJ1-1 | TRBV6-5 | CASSYSSGYTEAFF
TRBJ2-5 | TRBV30 | CAWSVGASGETQYF
TRBJ2-3 | TRBV7-2 | CASSLEGGSTDTQYF
TRBJ1-5 | TRBV6-1 | CASSDPTPTPQHF
TRBJ2-2 | TRBV5-1 | CASSWRVVRDTGELFF
TRBJ2-5 | TRBV5-1 | CASSSLATQETQYF
TRBJ2-4 | TRBV5-4 | CASRTGGAKNIQYF